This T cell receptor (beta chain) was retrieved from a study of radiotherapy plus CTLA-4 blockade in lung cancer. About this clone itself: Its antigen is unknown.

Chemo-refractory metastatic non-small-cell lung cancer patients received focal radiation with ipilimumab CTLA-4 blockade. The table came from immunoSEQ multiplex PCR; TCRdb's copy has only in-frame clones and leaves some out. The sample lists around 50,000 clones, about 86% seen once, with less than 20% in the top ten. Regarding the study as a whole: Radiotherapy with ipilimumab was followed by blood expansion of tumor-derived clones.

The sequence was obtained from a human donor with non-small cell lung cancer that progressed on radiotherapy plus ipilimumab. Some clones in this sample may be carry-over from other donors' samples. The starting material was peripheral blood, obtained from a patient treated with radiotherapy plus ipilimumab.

The CDR3 nucleotides are TGTGCCAGCAGTTTAGTCGGAGGGAGCTCTGGCTACACCTTC. Translating gives CASSLVGGSSGYTF. The J gene is TRBJ1-2, the V gene TRBV27; no clear D gene. Trimming removed 2 bases from V and 7 bases from J, with 14 bases in between. CDR1 is MNHEY and CDR2 is SMNVEV in the germline V gene (reference sequence). CDR3 size: 14 residues.